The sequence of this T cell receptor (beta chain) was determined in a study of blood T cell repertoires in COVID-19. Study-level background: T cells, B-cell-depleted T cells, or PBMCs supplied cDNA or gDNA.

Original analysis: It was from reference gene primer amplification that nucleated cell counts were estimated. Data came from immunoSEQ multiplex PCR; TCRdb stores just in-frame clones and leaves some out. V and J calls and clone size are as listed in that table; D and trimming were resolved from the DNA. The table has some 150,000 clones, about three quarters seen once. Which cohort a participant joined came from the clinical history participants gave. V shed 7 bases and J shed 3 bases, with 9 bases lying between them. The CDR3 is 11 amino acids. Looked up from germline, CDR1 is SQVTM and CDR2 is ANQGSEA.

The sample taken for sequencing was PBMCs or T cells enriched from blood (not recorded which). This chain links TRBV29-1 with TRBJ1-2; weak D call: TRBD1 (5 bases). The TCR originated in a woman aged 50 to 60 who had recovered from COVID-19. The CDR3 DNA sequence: TGCAGCGGGACATCGGACTATGGCTACACCTTC. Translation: CSGTSDYGYTF.